This TCR beta chain derives from a study of cytomegalovirus exposure and HLA in healthy donors. V was clipped by 5 bases and J by 2 bases; unmatched bases: 5. CDR3 length: 14 amino acids. Germline V gene lookup returns CDR1 SGHTA and CDR2 FQGNSA. A multiplex PCR was run with 60 Vbeta primers and 13 Jbeta primers. Using immunoSEQ multiplex PCR, the repertoire was profiled, and TCRdb retains in-frame clones only, with some absent. The repertoire consists of roughly 120,000 clones, with about 80% occurring once and the leading ten covering about 10%. The clonotype comes from a female donor in good health and CMV-seropositive. Specimen: PBMCs. The chain couples TRBV7-2 to TRBJ1-1; TRBD1 matches at 7 bases. The chain's CDR3 is CASSPGTVNTEAFF. The CDR3 nucleotides read TGTGCCAGCAGCCCGGGGACAGTTAACACTGAAGCTTTCTTT.